Listed below are T cell receptor beta chains from one sample, sequenced in a study of CXCR3-negative and CXCR3-positive naive CD8 T cells. After re-calling the 5' RACE reads, TCRdb lists one entry per CDR3 protein, DNA absent. The table lists approximately 48,000 distinct CDR3 sequences. Sequencing was done on a sample of naive CXCR3+ CD8+ T cells from blood. The receptors here all came from a human donor in good health. Some clones in this sample may be carry-over from other donors' samples. CDR3s include the opening cysteine and the closing phenylalanine or tryptophan.

V gene	J gene	CDR3 protein
TRBV7-2	TRBJ2-2	CATNPGAGGVDTGELFF
TRBV5-6	TRBJ2-7	CASSLAGQSSYEQYF
TRBV14	TRBJ2-2	CASSHRDRPNTGELFF
TRBV7-6	TRBJ1-5	CASSLFGRDQPQHF
TRBV27	TRBJ1-2	CASSSQRNYGYTF
TRBV9	TRBJ2-1	CASSVEAGRSSSYNEQFF
TRBV5-1	TRBJ2-1	CASSSSDGGSYNEQFF
TRBV28	TRBJ2-1	CASSIGAGGNDEQFF
TRBV5-1	TRBJ2-3	CASSPSGGFTDTQYF
TRBV12-3/TRBV12-4	TRBJ2-7	CASSPPPGQGHYEQYF
TRBV2	TRBJ2-2	CASSEAHSGGGGELFF
TRBV7-2	TRBJ2-7	CASGTPGSVYEQYF
TRBV20-1	TRBJ1-1	CSPTGGAWTEAFF
TRBV5-5	TRBJ2-1	CASSLAGDNYNEQFF
TRBV6-6	TRBJ2-1	CASRPHNPYNEQFF
TRBV29-1	TRBJ2-7	CSAQPGGLSYEQYF
TRBV14	TRBJ2-1	CASSQEQRGSYNEQFF
TRBV7-9	TRBJ2-7	CASSSVSYEQYF
TRBV6-5	TRBJ1-5	CASSPSGTNQPQHF
TRBV28	TRBJ2-5	CASSRDSQQETQYF
TRBV21-1	TRBJ2-4	CASSNLFKNIQYF
TRBV28	TRBJ2-1	CASSLRTDWNEQFF
TRBV4-3	TRBJ1-5	CASSQGSGNQPQHF
TRBV19	TRBJ2-3	CASSIWGGAEDTQYF
TRBV7-9	TRBJ2-2	CASSNAVPETGLANTGELFF
TRBV6-4	TRBJ2-3	CASSDSVSGGADTQYF
TRBV7-9	TRBJ2-7	CASSHWDNPYEQYF
TRBV6-5	TRBJ1-1	CASSLSWRSNTEAFF
TRBV28	TRBJ2-1	CASSRAGPYNEQFF
TRBV11-2	TRBJ2-7	CASSLDLPLGQGSYEQYF
TRBV4-1	TRBJ1-6	CASSQETGPAPPLHF
TRBV7-9	TRBJ2-7	CASSFSEYYEQYF
TRBV7-9	TRBJ1-5	CASSYSPMGYSNQPQHF
TRBV3-1	TRBJ2-3	CASSQDWHSSTDTQYF
TRBV4-1	TRBJ2-7	CASSQVGTAYEQYF
TRBV6-6	TRBJ2-3	CASSSTPSGPSTDTQYF
TRBV11-2	TRBJ2-5	CASSSSSDRQETQYF
TRBV7-6	TRBJ2-1	CASQPPDRLAEQFF
TRBV7-9	TRBJ1-3	CASHGLSGNTIYF
TRBV7-9	TRBJ2-5	CASSLRYEEETQYF
TRBV7-2	TRBJ2-7	CASSPSSGQAYEQYF